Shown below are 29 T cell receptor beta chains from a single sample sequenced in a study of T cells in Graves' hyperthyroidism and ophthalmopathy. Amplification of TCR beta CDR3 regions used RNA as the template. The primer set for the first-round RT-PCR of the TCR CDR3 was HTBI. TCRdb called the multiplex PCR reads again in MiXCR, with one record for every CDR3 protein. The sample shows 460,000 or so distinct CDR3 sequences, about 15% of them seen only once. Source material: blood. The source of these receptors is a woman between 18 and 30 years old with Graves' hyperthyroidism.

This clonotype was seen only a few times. The CDR3 coding sequence is TGTGCCAGCAGACTAGCGGGCTCCTACAATGAGCAGTTCTTC. Encoded protein: CASRLAGSYNEQFF. The chain has TRBV2 and TRBJ2-1; 9 bases are a match to TRBD2. CDR3 length: 14 amino acids. Germline V gene sequence: CDR1 SNHLY, CDR2 FYNNEI. Germline trimming cut 6 bases from V and 0 bases from J; bases unmatched to any gene: 0. Combining the CDR3 with reference TRBV2 and TRBJ2-1 gives the whole variable domain EPEVTQTPSHQVTQMGQEVILRCVPISNHLYFYWYRQILGQKVEFLVSFYNNEISEKSEIFDDQFSVERPDGSNFTLKIRSTKLEDSAMYFCASRLAGSYNEQFFGPGTRLTVL.

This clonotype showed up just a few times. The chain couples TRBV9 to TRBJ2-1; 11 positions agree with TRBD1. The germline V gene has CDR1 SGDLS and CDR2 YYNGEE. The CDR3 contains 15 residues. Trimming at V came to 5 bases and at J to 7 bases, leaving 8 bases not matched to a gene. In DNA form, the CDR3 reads TGTGCCAGCAGATCGGGGACAGGGGGTTGGAATGAGCAGTTCTTC. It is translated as CASRSGTGGWNEQFF.

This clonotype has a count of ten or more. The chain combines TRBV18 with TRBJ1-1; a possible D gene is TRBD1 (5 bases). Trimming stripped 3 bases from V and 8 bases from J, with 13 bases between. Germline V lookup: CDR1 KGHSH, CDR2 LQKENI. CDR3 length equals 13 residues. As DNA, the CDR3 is TGTGCCAGCTCACCCGCGCAGGGTCGGGAAGCTTTCTTT. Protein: CASSPAQGREAFF.

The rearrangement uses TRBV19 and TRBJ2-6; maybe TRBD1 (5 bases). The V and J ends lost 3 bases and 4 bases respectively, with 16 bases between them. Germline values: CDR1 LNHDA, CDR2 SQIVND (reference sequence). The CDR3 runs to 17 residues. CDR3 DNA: TGTGCCAGTAGTATTCAAGGGGCGCATCCCGGGGCCAACGTCCTGACTTTC. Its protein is CASSIQGAHPGANVLTF.

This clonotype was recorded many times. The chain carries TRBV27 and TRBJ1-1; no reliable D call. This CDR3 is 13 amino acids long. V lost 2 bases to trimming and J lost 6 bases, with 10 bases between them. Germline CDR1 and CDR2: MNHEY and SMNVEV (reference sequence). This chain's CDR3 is CASSLRVNSEAFF. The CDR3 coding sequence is TGTGCCAGCAGTTTAAGGGTGAATTCTGAAGCTTTCTTT.

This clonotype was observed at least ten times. In DNA form, the CDR3 reads TGTGCCAGCAGGTCGACAGGTGAAGCTTTCTTT. Protein sequence: CASRSTGEAFF. J is TRBJ1-1 and V is TRBV13; a weak D match, TRBD1 (6 bases). The CDR3 sequence is 11 residues long. The V and J ends lost 6 bases and 7 bases respectively, with 9 bases between them. Germline lookup yields CDR1 PRHDT and CDR2 FYEKMQ (reference sequence).

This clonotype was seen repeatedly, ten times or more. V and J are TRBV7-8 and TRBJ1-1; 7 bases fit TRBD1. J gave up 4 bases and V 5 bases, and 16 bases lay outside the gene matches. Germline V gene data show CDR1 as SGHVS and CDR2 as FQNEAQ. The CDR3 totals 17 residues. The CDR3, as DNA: TGTGCCAGCAGCCGCAACAGGGGTGACCGAAGGGCCACTGAAGCTTTCTTT. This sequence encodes CASSRNRGDRRATEAFF.

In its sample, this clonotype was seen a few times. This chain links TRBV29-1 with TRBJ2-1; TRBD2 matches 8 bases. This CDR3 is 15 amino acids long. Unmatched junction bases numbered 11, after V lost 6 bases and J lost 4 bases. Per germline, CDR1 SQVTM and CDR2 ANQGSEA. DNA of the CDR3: TGCAGCGTACTTCCGGGGGGGAACCGGTACAATGAGCAGTTCTTC. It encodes CSVLPGGNRYNEQFF.

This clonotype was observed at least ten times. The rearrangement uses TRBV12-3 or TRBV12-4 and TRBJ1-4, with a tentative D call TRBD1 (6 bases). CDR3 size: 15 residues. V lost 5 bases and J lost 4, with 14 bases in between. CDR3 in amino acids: CASSPTGQFNEKLFF. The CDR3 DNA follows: TGTGCCAGCAGTCCAACCGGACAGTTTAATGAAAAACTGTTTTTT.

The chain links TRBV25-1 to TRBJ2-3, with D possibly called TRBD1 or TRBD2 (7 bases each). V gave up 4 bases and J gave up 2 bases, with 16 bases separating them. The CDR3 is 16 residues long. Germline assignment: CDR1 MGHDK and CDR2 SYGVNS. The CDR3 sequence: CASSAGGGVPTDTQYF. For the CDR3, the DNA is TGTGCCAGCAGTGCAGGGGGAGGGGTCCCCACAGATACGCAGTATTTT.

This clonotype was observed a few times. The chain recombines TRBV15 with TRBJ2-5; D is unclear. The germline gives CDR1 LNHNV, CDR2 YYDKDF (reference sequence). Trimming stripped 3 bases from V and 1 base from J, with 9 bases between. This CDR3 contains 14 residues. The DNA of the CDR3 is TGTGCCACCAGCAGTATATATTCCCAAGAGACCCAGTACTTC. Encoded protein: CATSSIYSQETQYF.

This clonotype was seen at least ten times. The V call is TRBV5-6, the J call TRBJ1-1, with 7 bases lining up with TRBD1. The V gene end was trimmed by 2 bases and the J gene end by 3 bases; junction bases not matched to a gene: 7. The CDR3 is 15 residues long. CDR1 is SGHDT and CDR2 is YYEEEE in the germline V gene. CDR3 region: CASSLIDRDHTEAFF. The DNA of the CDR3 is TGTGCCAGCAGCTTAATCGACAGGGATCACACTGAAGCTTTCTTT. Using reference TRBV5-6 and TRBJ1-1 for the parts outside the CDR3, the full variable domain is DAGVTQSPTHLIKTRGQQVTLRCSPKSGHDTVSWYQQALGQGPQFIFQYYEEEERQRGNFPDRFSGHQFPNYSSELNVNALLLGDSALYLCASSLIDRDHTEAFFGQGTRLTVV.

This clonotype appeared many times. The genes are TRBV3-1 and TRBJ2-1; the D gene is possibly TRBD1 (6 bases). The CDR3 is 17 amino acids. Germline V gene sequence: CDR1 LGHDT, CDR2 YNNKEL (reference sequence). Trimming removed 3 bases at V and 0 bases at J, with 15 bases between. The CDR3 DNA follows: TGTGCCAGCAGCCACTCCACGTTACAGGGCTCCTACAATGAGCAGTTCTTC. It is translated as CASSHSTLQGSYNEQFF.

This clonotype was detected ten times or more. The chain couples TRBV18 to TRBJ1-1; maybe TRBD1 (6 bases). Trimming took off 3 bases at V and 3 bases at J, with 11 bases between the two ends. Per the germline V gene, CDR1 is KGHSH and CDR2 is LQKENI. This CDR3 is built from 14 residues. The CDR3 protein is CASSPRTVYTEAFF. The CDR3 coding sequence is TGTGCCAGCTCACCTAGGACAGTTTACACTGAAGCTTTCTTT.

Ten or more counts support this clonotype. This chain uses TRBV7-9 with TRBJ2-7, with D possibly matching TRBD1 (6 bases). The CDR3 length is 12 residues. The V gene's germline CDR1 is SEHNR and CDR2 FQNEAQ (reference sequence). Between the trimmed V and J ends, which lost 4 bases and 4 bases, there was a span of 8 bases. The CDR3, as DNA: TGTGCCAGCAGCTCACAGGGTTACGAGCAGTACTTC. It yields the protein CASSSQGYEQYF.

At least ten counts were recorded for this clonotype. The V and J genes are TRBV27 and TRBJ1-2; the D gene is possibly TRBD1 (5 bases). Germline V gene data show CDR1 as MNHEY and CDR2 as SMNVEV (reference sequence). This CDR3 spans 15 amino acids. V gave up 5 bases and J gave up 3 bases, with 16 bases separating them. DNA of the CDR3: TGTGCCAGCAGTCCCTCGGGGGGGATGGACTATGGCTACACCTTC. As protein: CASSPSGGMDYGYTF.

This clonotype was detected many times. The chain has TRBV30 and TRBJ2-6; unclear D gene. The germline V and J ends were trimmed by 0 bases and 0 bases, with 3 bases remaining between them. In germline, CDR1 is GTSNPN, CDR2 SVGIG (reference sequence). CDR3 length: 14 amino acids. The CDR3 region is CAWSVSSGANVLTF. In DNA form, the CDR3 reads TGTGCCTGGAGTGTAAGCTCTGGGGCCAACGTCCTGACTTTC.

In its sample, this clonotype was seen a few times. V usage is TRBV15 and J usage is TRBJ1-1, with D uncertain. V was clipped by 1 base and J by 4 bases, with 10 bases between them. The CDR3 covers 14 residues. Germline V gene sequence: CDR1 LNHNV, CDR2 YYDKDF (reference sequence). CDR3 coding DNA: TGTGCCACCAGCAGAGGTGGAGGGAGCACTGAAGCTTTCTTT. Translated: CATSRGGGSTEAFF.

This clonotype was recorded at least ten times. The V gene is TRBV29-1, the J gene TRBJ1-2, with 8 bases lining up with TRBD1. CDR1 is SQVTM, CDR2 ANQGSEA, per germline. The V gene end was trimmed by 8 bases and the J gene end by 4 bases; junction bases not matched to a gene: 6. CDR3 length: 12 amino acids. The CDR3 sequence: CSMDRVGYGYTF. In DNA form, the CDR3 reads TGCAGCATGGACAGGGTCGGCTATGGCTACACCTTC.

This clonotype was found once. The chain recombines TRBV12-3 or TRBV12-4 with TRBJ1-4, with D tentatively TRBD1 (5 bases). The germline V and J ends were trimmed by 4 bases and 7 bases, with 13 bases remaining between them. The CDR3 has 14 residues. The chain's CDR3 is CASSSDGAGEKLFF. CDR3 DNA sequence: TGTGCCAGCAGTTCCGACGGGGCCGGTGAAAAACTGTTTTTT.

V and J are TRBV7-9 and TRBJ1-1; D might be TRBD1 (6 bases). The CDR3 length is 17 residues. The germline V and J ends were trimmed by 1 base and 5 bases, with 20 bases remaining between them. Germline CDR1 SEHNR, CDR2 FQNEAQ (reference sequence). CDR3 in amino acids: CASSLDREEGWKTEAFF. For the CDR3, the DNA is TGTGCCAGCAGCTTAGACAGGGAAGAAGGGTGGAAAACTGAAGCTTTCTTT.

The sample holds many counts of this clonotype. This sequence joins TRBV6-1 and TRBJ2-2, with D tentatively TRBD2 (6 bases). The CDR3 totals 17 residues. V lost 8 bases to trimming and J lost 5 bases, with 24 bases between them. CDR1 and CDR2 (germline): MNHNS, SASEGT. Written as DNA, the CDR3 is TGTGCCAGCCTCAAAGTGGGGGGTCTCAGCGGGACCGGGGAGCTGTTTTTT. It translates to CASLKVGGLSGTGELFF.

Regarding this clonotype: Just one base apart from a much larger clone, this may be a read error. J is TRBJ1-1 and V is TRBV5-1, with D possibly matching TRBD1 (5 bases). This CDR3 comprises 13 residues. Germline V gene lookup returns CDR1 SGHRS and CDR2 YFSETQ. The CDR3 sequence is CASSYRLGTEALF. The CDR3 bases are TGCGCCAGCAGCTACAGGTTGGGCACTGAAGCTCTCTTT.

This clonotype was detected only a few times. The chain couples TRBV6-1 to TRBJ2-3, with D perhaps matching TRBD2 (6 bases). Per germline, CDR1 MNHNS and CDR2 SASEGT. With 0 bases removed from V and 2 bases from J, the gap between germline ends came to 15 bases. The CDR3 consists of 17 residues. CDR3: CASSEAPGGPTTDTQYF. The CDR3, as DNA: TGTGCCAGCAGTGAAGCGCCAGGAGGGCCAACCACAGATACGCAGTATTTT.

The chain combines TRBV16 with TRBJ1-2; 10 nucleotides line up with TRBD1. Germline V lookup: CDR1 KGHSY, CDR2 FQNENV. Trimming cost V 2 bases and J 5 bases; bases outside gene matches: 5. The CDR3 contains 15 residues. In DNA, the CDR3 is TGTGCCAGCAGCCAAGGGACAGGGGCAATATATGGCTACACCTTC. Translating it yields CASSQGTGAIYGYTF.

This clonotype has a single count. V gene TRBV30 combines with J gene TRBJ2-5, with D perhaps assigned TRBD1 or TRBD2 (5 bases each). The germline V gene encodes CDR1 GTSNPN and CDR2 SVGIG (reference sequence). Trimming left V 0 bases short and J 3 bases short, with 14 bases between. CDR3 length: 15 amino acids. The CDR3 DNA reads TGTGCCTGGAGTGTACGGGCAGGGACCAAAGAGACCCAGTACTTC. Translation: CAWSVRAGTKETQYF.

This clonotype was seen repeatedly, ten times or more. The CDR3 nucleotides are TGTGCCAGCAGTTTAGGAGCAGGGGCCTTTGTCAATCAGCCCCAGCATTTT. As protein: CASSLGAGAFVNQPQHF. The chain uses TRBV12-3 or TRBV12-4 and TRBJ1-5, with D possibly matching TRBD1 (6 bases). The CDR3 is 17 amino acids. V was clipped by 1 base and J by 3 bases, with 16 bases between them.

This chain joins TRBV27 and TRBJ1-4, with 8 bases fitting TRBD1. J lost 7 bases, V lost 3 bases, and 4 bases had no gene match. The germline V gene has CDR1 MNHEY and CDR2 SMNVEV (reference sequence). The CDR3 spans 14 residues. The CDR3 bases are TGTGCCAGCAGTTTCAGGGGGCAAAGTGAAAAACTGTTTTTT. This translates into CASSFRGQSEKLFF.

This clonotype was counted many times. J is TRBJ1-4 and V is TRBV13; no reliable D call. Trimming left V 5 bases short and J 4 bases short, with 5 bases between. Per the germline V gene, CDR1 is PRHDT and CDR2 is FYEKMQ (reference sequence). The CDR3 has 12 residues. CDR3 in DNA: TGTGCCAGCAGCCGCCTTAATGAAAAACTGTTTTTT. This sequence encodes CASSRLNEKLFF.